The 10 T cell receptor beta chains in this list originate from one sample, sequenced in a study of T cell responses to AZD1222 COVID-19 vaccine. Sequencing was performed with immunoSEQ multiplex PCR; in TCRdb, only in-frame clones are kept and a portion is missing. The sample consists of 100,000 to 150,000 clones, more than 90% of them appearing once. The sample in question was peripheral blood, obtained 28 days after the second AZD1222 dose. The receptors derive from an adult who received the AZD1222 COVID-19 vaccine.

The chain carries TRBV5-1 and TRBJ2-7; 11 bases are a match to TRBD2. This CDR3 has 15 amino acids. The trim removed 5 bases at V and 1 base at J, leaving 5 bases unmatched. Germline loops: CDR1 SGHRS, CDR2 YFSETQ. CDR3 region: CASRYLAGGSYEQYF. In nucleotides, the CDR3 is TGCGCCAGCAGATACCTAGCGGGAGGATCCTACGAGCAGTACTTC.

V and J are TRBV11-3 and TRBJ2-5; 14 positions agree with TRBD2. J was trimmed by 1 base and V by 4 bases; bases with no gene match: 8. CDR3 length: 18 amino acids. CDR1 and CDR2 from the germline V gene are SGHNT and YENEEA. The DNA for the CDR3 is TGTGCCAGCAGCTACGGACTAGCGGGGGGCCTGGTCCAAGAGACCCAGTACTTC. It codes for CASSYGLAGGLVQETQYF. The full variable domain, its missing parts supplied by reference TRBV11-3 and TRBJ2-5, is EAGVVQSPRYKIIEKKQPVAFWCNPISGHNTLYWYLQNLGQGPELLIRYENEEAVDDSQLPKDRFSAERLKGVDSTLKIQPAELGDSAVYLCASSYGLAGGLVQETQYFGPGTRLLVL.

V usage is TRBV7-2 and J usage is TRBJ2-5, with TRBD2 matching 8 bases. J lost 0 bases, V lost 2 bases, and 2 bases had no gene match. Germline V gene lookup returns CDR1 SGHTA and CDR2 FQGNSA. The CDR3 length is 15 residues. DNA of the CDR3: TGTGCCAGCAGCTTAACCGGGGGGGACCAAGAGACCCAGTACTTC. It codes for CASSLTGGDQETQYF. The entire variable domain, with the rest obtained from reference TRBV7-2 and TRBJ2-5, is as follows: GAGVSQSPSNKVTEKGKDVELRCDPISGHTALYWYRQSLGQGLEFLIYFQGNSAPDKSGLPSDRFSAERTGGSVSTLTIQRTQQEDSAVYLCASSLTGGDQETQYFGPGTRLLVL.

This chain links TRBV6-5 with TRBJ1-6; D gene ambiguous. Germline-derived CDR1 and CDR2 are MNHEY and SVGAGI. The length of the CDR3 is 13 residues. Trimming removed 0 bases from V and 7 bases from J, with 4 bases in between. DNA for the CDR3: TGTGCCAGCAGTTACTCGAAGAATTCACCCCTCCACTTT. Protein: CASSYSKNSPLHF.

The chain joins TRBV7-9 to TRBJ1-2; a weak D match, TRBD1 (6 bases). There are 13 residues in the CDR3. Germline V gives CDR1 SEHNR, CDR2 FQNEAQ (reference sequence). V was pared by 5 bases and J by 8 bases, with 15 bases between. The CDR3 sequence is CASSPGTSGGYTF. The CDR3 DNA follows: TGTGCCAGCAGCCCCGGGACATCGGGAGGCTACACCTTC.

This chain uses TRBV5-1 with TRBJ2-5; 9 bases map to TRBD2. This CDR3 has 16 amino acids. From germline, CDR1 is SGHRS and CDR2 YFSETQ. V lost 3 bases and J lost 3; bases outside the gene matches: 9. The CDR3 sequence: CASSSLGGGAEETQYF. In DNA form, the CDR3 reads TGCGCCAGCAGCTCCCTCGGCGGGGGGGCGGAAGAGACCCAGTACTTC.

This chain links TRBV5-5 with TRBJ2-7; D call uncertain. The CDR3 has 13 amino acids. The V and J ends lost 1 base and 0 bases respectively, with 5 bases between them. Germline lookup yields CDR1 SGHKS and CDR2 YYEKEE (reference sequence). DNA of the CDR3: TGTGCCAGCAGCTTGCAGAGCTCCTACGAGCAGTACTTC. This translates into CASSLQSSYEQYF.

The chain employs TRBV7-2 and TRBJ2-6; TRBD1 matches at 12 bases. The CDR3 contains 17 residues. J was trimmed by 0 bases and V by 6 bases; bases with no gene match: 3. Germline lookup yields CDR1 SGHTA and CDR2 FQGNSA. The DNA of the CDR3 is TGTGCCAGCAGGGGGACAGGGGGCCTCTCTGGGGCCAACGTCCTGACTTTC. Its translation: CASRGTGGLSGANVLTF.

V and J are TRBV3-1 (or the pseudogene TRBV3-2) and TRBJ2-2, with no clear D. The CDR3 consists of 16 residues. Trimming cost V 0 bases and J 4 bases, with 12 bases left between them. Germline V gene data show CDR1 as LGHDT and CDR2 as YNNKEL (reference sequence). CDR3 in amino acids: CASSQDRNFRTGELFF. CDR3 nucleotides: TGTGCCAGCAGCCAAGATCGGAACTTTCGCACCGGGGAGCTGTTTTTT.

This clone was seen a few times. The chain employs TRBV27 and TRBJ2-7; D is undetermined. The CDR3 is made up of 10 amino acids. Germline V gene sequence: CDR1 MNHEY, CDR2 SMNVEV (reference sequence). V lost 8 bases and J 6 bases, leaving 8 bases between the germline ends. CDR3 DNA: TGTGCCAGCTTTCCTTCCGAGCAGTACTTC. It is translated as CASFPSEQYF.